The 32 T cell receptor beta chains below come from one sample, sequenced in a study of T cell repertoires in cytomegalovirus infection. TCRdb fed the reads into MiXCR, producing one record per CDR3 protein. Of hundreds of thousands of distinct CDR3 sequences listed, approximately 25% were seen once; the top ten hold roughly 8%. Sequenced sample: CD8+ T cells from PBMCs. The receptors derive from a human donor in good health (CMV status not recorded). Some clones in this sample may be carry-over from other donors' samples.

The chain combines TRBV29-1 with TRBJ2-1, with 7 bases lining up with TRBD2. This CDR3 spans 12 amino acids. V lost 6 bases to trimming and J lost 13 bases; unmatched junction nucleotides: 12. Germline assignment: CDR1 SQVTM and CDR2 ANQGSEA. CDR3: CSVPGLTSVQFF. The CDR3 DNA is TGCAGCGTCCCGGGACTAACATCCGTACAGTTCTTC.

This clonotype has only a few counts. The rearrangement uses TRBV6-8 and TRBJ2-3; TRBD2 matches at 10 bases. From germline, CDR1 is MNHGY and CDR2 SAAAGT. V lost 10 bases, J lost 2 bases, and 9 bases stayed unmatched. The CDR3 runs 15 residues. The CDR3 sequence is CATSGTSAFTDTQYF. For the CDR3, the DNA is TGTGCCACCTCCGGGACTAGCGCTTTCACAGATACGCAGTATTTT.

The chain recombines TRBV2 with TRBJ2-5; either TRBD1 or TRBD2 may supply D (5 bases each). Trimming shortened V by 8 bases and J by 5 bases, and 9 bases separated the two germline ends. Per the germline V gene, CDR1 is SNHLY and CDR2 is FYNNEI. The CDR3 consists of 11 residues. CDR3: CASVGVETQYF. The CDR3 DNA is TGTGCCAGCGTGGGGGTTGAGACCCAGTACTTC.

This clonotype was detected a few times. The genes are TRBV29-1 and TRBJ2-1; the D gene could be TRBD1 or TRBD2 (6 bases each). V was shortened by 2 bases and J by 7 bases, with 24 bases between the two germline ends. From germline, CDR1 is SQVTM and CDR2 ANQGSEA. CDR3 length: 17 amino acids. The CDR3 loop is CSVETPSIGGLWNEQFF. For the CDR3, the DNA is TGCAGCGTTGAAACCCCCAGTATAGGGGGGTTGTGGAATGAGCAGTTCTTC.

This clonotype was seen repeatedly, ten times or more. The chain couples TRBV7-9 to TRBJ1-1; 10 bases map to TRBD1. The CDR3 is 15 amino acids. Losses at the gene ends were 6 bases for V and 10 bases for J; bases not matched to a gene: 14. In germline, CDR1 is SEHNR, CDR2 FQNEAQ (reference sequence). CDR3 amino acids: CASRLDPGTGEAAFF. The CDR3, as DNA: TGTGCCAGCAGATTGGATCCCGGGACAGGGGAAGCAGCTTTCTTT.

The chain couples TRBV29-1 to TRBJ1-1; TRBD1 is a possible D gene (6 bases). Trimming took 1 base from V and 7 from J, leaving 19 bases between them. The CDR3 contains 15 residues. CDR1 SQVTM and CDR2 ANQGSEA come from the germline V gene. The CDR3 sequence: CSVEGGVGGLGEAFF. Written as DNA, the CDR3 is TGCAGCGTTGAAGGGGGGGTTGGGGGCTTGGGTGAAGCTTTCTTT.

This clonotype was counted a few times. This chain uses TRBV6-4 with TRBJ2-1; TRBD2 is a possible D gene (6 bases). The CDR3 totals 16 residues. The V and J ends lost 3 bases and 1 base respectively, with 13 bases between them. CDR1 and CDR2 (germline): MRHNA, SNTAGT. The CDR3 here is CASSEEGLGSYNEQFF. In nucleotides, the CDR3 is TGTGCCAGCAGTGAAGAGGGACTGGGGTCCTACAATGAGCAGTTCTTC.

Only a few counts were recorded for this clonotype. This rearrangement joins TRBV7-9 to TRBJ1-3, with a tentative D call TRBD1 (5 bases). V lost 5 bases and J lost 1, with 12 bases in between. The CDR3 covers 15 residues. Germline V CDR1 and CDR2: SEHNR, FQNEAQ (reference sequence). Here the CDR3 DNA reads TGTGCCAGCAGCGCGCGGACACTATCTGGAAACACCATATATTTT. Translated: CASSARTLSGNTIYF.

This clonotype has a handful of counts. The chain couples TRBV20-1 to TRBJ2-7; D possibly corresponds to TRBD1 (5 bases). Germline loops: CDR1 DFQATT, CDR2 SNEGSKA (reference sequence). The length of the CDR3 is 11 residues. Between the trimmed V and J ends, which lost 6 bases and 3 bases, there was a span of 9 bases. The CDR3 DNA reads as TGCAGTGCAGAACAGGACTACGAGCAGTACGTC. Protein sequence: CSAEQDYEQYV.

This chain connects TRBV20-1 to TRBJ2-2; TRBD1 matches at 10 bases. Germline V gene sequence: CDR1 DFQATT, CDR2 SNEGSKA (reference sequence). The CDR3 covers 13 residues. V was clipped by 7 bases and J by 5 bases; unmatched bases: 4. CDR3 sequence (DNA): TGCAGTGTTCCGGGACAGGGGACCGGGGAGCTGTTTTTT. Translating it yields CSVPGQGTGELFF.

This clonotype appeared a few times. The V call is TRBV7-9, the J call TRBJ1-2; no reliable D call. The CDR3 is made up of 14 amino acids. V shed 7 bases and J shed 6 bases, with 18 bases lying between them. CDR1 and CDR2 from the germline V gene are SEHNR and FQNEAQ (reference sequence). The CDR3 region has the DNA TGTGCCAGCATCGATATCGGACCCTCCCATGGCTACACCTTC. Translated: CASIDIGPSHGYTF. Full variable domain (remainder filled in from reference TRBV7-9 and TRBJ1-2): DTGVSQNPRHKITKRGQNVTFRCDPISEHNRLYWYRQTLGQGPEFLTYFQNEAQLEKSRLLSDRFSAERPKGSFSTLEIQRTEQGDSAMYLCASIDIGPSHGYTFGSGTRLTVV.

The V call is TRBV29-1, the J call TRBJ2-3; 10 nucleotides match TRBD2. CDR3 size: 16 residues. V gave up 8 bases and J gave up 2 bases; unmatched junction bases: 13. Germline V lookup: CDR1 SQVTM, CDR2 ANQGSEA. CDR3 residues: CSLLGVAGGLTDTQYF. The CDR3 DNA sequence: TGCAGCTTACTGGGAGTAGCGGGGGGCCTCACAGATACGCAGTATTTT.

The chain's CDR3 is CASSSIPNRDRGPGYTF. In DNA form, the CDR3 reads TGTGCCAGCAGCTCCATACCCAATCGGGACAGGGGGCCTGGCTACACCTTC. The chain is built from TRBV7-9 and TRBJ1-2; 12 bases fit TRBD1. Trimming removed 4 bases from V and 7 bases from J; junction bases left unmatched: 13. The CDR3 has 17 residues. CDR1 is SEHNR, CDR2 FQNEAQ, per germline (reference sequence).

The rearrangement links TRBV14 to TRBJ2-2; D gene ambiguous. Trimming stripped 0 bases from V and 6 bases from J, with 11 bases between. The CDR3 is 15 residues long. The germline CDR1 and CDR2 sequences are SGHDN and FVKESK. CDR3 in DNA: TGTGCCAGCAGCCAAGAGTACAATTGGGCCGGGGAGCTGTTTTTT. It codes for CASSQEYNWAGELFF.

The chain has TRBV5-6 and TRBJ1-2; TRBD1 agrees at 8 bases. This CDR3 contains 17 residues. Germline loops: CDR1 SGHDT, CDR2 YYEEEE. The ends lost 4 bases at V and 2 bases at J; junction bases unmatched: 13. The CDR3 DNA is TGTGCCAGCAGCCCCGGGCCTGGACAGGGACCGAACTATGGCTACACCTTC. Its translation is CASSPGPGQGPNYGYTF.

This clonotype has just a few counts. J is TRBJ2-1 and V is TRBV20-1; possibly TRBD1 for D (6 bases). The CDR3 sequence is 14 residues long. From germline, CDR1 is DFQATT and CDR2 SNEGSKA (reference sequence). Trimming stripped 1 base from V and 4 bases from J, with 11 bases between. The CDR3 reads CSARGQERYNEQFF. The CDR3 bases are TGCAGTGCTAGAGGACAGGAGAGATACAATGAGCAGTTCTTC.

This chain joins TRBV4-1 and TRBJ1-2; 8 bases line up with TRBD1. The length of the CDR3 is 15 residues. CDR1 and CDR2 from the germline V gene are MGHRA and YSYEKL. The V gene end was trimmed by 4 bases and the J gene end by 4 bases; junction bases not matched to a gene: 8. As DNA, the CDR3 is TGCGCCAGCAGCCCCACCCCAGACAGGGGCTATGGCTACACCTTC. Its translation is CASSPTPDRGYGYTF.

This clonotype has just one count. A read error may produce the germline difference seen at one junction end. This chain links TRBV6-5 with TRBJ2-1, with TRBD2 identical over 7 bases. The length of the CDR3 is 18 residues. The germline CDR1 and CDR2 sequences are MNHEY and SVGAGI. The CDR3 DNA follows: TGTACCAGCACTAGGACTAGTCTCAACCTTATCTCCTACAATGAGCAGTTCTTC. This translates into CTSTRTSLNLISYNEQFF.

The chain employs TRBV6-2 or TRBV6-3 and TRBJ2-5; 7 bases line up with TRBD1. The CDR3 sequence is 15 residues long. Looked up from germline, CDR1 is MNHEY and CDR2 is SVGEGT. The J segment lost 2 bases and the V segment lost 5 bases, leaving 8 bases of the junction unmatched. The CDR3 is CASSAPDRRQETQYF. The CDR3 bases are TGTGCCAGCAGTGCCCCGGACAGGAGGCAAGAGACCCAGTACTTC.

This clonotype was seen just once. CDR3 protein: CATSRSKGTGGGDEQFF. CDR3 nucleotides: TGTGCCACCAGCAGATCCAAAGGGACAGGGGGGGGGGATGAGCAGTTCTTC. This chain uses TRBV15 with TRBJ2-1; 11 positions agree with TRBD1. Germline values: CDR1 LNHNV, CDR2 YYDKDF (reference sequence). Trimming took 2 bases from V and 8 from J; bases not matched to a gene: 11. The length of the CDR3 is 17 residues.

The gene calls are TRBV4-3 and TRBJ2-5; 8 nucleotides align to TRBD1. Germline lookup yields CDR1 LGHNA and CDR2 YSLEER. The CDR3 length is 15 residues. Germline trimming cut 5 bases from V and 4 bases from J; bases unmatched to any gene: 9. CDR3 DNA: TGCGCCAGCAGCGAGGCAGGGGGCTCTGGAGAGACCCAGTACTTC. Translating gives CASSEAGGSGETQYF.

Ten or more counts support this clonotype. The chain couples TRBV28 to TRBJ1-5; TRBD1 matches at 7 bases. The germline V gene has CDR1 MDHEN and CDR2 SYDVKM. V dropped 6 bases and J dropped 7; count of bases not matched to a gene: 9. CDR3 size: 14 residues. This chain's CDR3 is CASSATGATQPQHF. The CDR3 DNA reads TGTGCCAGCAGCGCAACAGGGGCCACCCAGCCCCAGCATTTT.

The chain recombines TRBV7-9 with TRBJ1-2; TRBD1 might be the D (5 bases). The V end lost 1 base, the J end lost 1 base, and 13 bases lay between the germline ends. The CDR3 sequence is 16 residues long. Germline values: CDR1 SEHNR, CDR2 FQNEAQ (reference sequence). The CDR3 region is CASSLVLDILNYGYTF. The CDR3 DNA sequence: TGTGCCAGCAGCTTAGTATTGGACATACTTAACTATGGCTACACCTTC.

Concerning this clonotype: This clone may be a read error of a much larger clone one base away. J is TRBJ2-2 and V is TRBV20-1, with D possibly matching TRBD1 (6 bases). Trimming cost V 0 bases and J 5 bases, with 19 bases left between them. CDR1 is DFQATT, CDR2 SNEGSKA, per germline (reference sequence). The CDR3 is 17 residues long. In nucleotides, the CDR3 is TGCAGTGCTAGAGATCGTGGGCAGGGGTCGGGAACCGGGGAGCTGTTTTTT. As protein: CSARDRGQGSGTGELFF.

V gene TRBV10-2 combines with J gene TRBJ1-2; 7 bases line up with TRBD1. Germline loops: CDR1 WSHSY, CDR2 SAAADI. V was pared by 7 bases and J by 4 bases, with 9 bases of the junction left unmatched. This CDR3 region has 14 residues. Here the CDR3 reads CASNPQGRSYGYTF. Written as DNA, the CDR3 is TGCGCCAGCAACCCACAGGGGCGCAGCTATGGCTACACCTTC.

The J gene is TRBJ1-1, the V gene TRBV6-5; no reliable D call. CDR1 is MNHEY, CDR2 SVGAGI, per germline. V gave up 2 bases and J gave up 6 bases, with 13 bases separating them. CDR3 length: 14 amino acids. CDR3 protein: CASSYAASVAEAFF. DNA for the CDR3: TGTGCCAGCAGTTACGCGGCCTCGGTCGCTGAAGCTTTCTTT.

This clonotype was detected ten times or more. V gene TRBV7-2 combines with J gene TRBJ2-3; D is perhaps TRBD1 (6 bases). CDR1 SGHTA and CDR2 FQGNSA come from the germline V gene. V dropped 2 bases and J dropped 3 bases, with 12 bases sitting between them. This CDR3 has 15 amino acids. In nucleotides, the CDR3 is TGTGCCAGCAGCTTACAGGGGTGGTTGACAGATACGCAGTATTTT. This encodes CASSLQGWLTDTQYF.

In its sample, this clonotype was seen many times. This chain links TRBV12-3 or TRBV12-4 with TRBJ2-3, with 10 bases lining up with TRBD2. The CDR3 is 15 residues long. V was clipped by 4 bases and J by 6 bases; unmatched bases: 7. The CDR3 DNA follows: TGTGCCAGCAGTTACAGCGGGGGGGCCGGTGATACGCAGTATTTT. As protein: CASSYSGGAGDTQYF.

This clonotype was found once. It may be a read error: a sequence one base away is much more abundant. The gene calls are TRBV28 and TRBJ2-2; 9 bases align to TRBD1. This CDR3 is built from 16 residues. Germline loops: CDR1 MDHEN, CDR2 SYDVKM. Here the CDR3 DNA reads TGTGTCAGCAGTTTACCGGGACAGGGACGTCCCGGGGAGCTGTTTTTT. Translating gives CVSSLPGQGRPGELFF.

The chain employs TRBV28 and TRBJ2-1, with 9 bases fitting TRBD2. Germline CDR1 MDHEN, CDR2 SYDVKM. Germline trimming cut 4 bases from V and 8 bases from J; bases unmatched to any gene: 6. The CDR3 is 14 residues long. The CDR3 DNA is TGTGCCAGCAGTTGGCGGGGGGGCGGGGATGAGCAGTTCTTC. Its translation: CASSWRGGGDEQFF.

This clonotype was observed a handful of times. The chain combines TRBV28 with TRBJ2-3; TRBD2 might be the D (6 bases). The CDR3 runs 14 residues. V dropped 2 bases and J dropped 2 bases, with 8 bases sitting between them. CDR1 is MDHEN and CDR2 is SYDVKM in the germline V gene. The CDR3 is CASSLAGNTDTQYF. The DNA for the CDR3 is TGTGCCAGCAGTTTAGCGGGGAACACAGATACGCAGTATTTT. Using reference TRBV28 and TRBJ2-3 for the parts outside the CDR3, the full variable domain is DVKVTQSSRYLVKRTGEKVFLECVQDMDHENMFWYRQDPGLGLRLIYFSYDVKMKEKGDIPEGYSVSREKKERFSLILESASTNQTSMYLCASSLAGNTDTQYFGPGTRLTVL.

This clonotype was seen repeatedly, ten times or more. The V gene is TRBV5-6, the J gene TRBJ2-1, with 7 bases that match TRBD2. Per germline, CDR1 SGHDT and CDR2 YYEEEE. The CDR3 runs 17 residues. The trim removed 0 bases at V and 8 bases at J, leaving 14 bases unmatched. CDR3 nucleotides: TGTGCCAGCAGCTTGGCAGGGAGACTAGCCTTAGCCCATGAGCAGTTCTTC. Protein: CASSLAGRLALAHEQFF.